The 23 T cell receptor beta chains given below trace back to one sample, sequenced in a study of RUNX1 and TCR beta rearrangement in T-cell leukemia. Next generation amplicon sequencing characterized TCR beta DJ and VDJ rearrangements. TCRdb ran MiXCR on the PCR reads and lists one entry per CDR3 protein. Of more than 200 distinct CDR3 sequences detected, 33% appear once; the ten largest clones hold 40% to 50%. Material for sequencing was blood. These receptors were obtained from a male donor with T-cell acute lymphoblastic leukemia.

This clonotype is categorized as hyperexpanded (1% or more). The chain is built from TRBV12-3 or TRBV12-4 and TRBJ1-1, with D unresolved. V lost 5 bases, J lost 3 bases, and 13 bases lay in between. CDR3 length: 14 amino acids. The CDR3 DNA sequence: TGTGCCAGCAGTCCACAGCCGGCCTACACTGAAGCTTTCTTT. This translates into CASSPQPAYTEAFF.

This clonotype ranks as hyperexpanded. J is TRBJ1-2 and V is TRBV20-1, with D uncertain. This CDR3 has 13 amino acids. CDR1 and CDR2 from the germline V gene are DFQATT and SNEGSKA (reference sequence). V shed 0 bases and J shed 2 bases, with 7 bases lying between them. The CDR3 region has the DNA TGCAGTGCTAGAGATGGGGTAAACTATGGCTACACCTTC. Translated: CSARDGVNYGYTF.

This clonotype was detected a few times. The V call is TRBV20-1, the J call TRBJ2-7; D uncertain. The CDR3 runs to 12 residues. The V end was cut by 5 bases, the J end by 0 bases, with 8 bases between. Germline loops: CDR1 DFQATT, CDR2 SNEGSKA (reference sequence). The CDR3 reads CSAHGPSYEQYF. The DNA of the CDR3 is TGCAGTGCTCATGGACCCTCCTACGAGCAGTACTTC.

The genes are TRBV2 and TRBJ1-2, with unresolved D. The germline V gene has CDR1 SNHLY and CDR2 FYNNEI. The ends were cut back, 4 bases at V and 7 bases at J, with 16 bases in the middle. CDR3 length equals 14 residues. In DNA form, the CDR3 reads TGTGCCAGCAGTGCACGGGCCGCCATTGGTGGCTACACCTTC. Protein: CASSARAAIGGYTF. The complete variable domain, with remaining parts taken from reference TRBV2 and TRBJ1-2, reads EPEVTQTPSHQVTQMGQEVILRCVPISNHLYFYWYRQILGQKVEFLVSFYNNEISEKSEIFDDQFSVERPDGSNFTLKIRSTKLEDSAMYFCASSARAAIGGYTFGSGTRLTVV.

This rearrangement joins TRBV11-2 to TRBJ1-3, with 7 bases fitting TRBD1. Trimming took 5 bases from V and 2 from J; bases not matched to a gene: 12. CDR3 length equals 17 residues. CDR1 SGHAT and CDR2 FQNNGV come from the germline V gene. CDR3 DNA sequence: TGTGCCAGCAGCCCGTGGTTCGGGACAGACCCTGGAAACACCATATATTTT. Encoded protein: CASSPWFGTDPGNTIYF.

This clonotype is deemed hyperexpanded. The CDR3 coding sequence is TGCAGTGCTACCGGGTTTGGTGGCTACACCTTC. Translating gives CSATGFGGYTF. J is TRBJ1-2 and V is TRBV20-1, with D hard to call. V gave up 4 bases and J gave up 7 bases, with 10 bases separating them. The germline CDR1 and CDR2 sequences are DFQATT and SNEGSKA (reference sequence). This CDR3 is built from 11 residues.

By proportion, this clonotype is large. The genes are TRBV19 and TRBJ2-3; 7 bases map to TRBD2. The CDR3 loop spans 14 amino acids. V shed 3 bases and J 4 bases; nucleotides not matched to a gene: 4. Per the germline V gene, CDR1 is LNHDA and CDR2 is SQIVND (reference sequence). In DNA, the CDR3 is TGTGCCAGTAGTATGGCGGGAGAATCAGATACGCAGTATTTT. Translation: CASSMAGESDTQYF.

About this clonotype: Since no conserved phenylalanine or tryptophan closes the CDR3, a read error is the likely cause. V gene TRBV30 combines with J gene TRBJ1-3; maybe TRBD1 (5 bases). The CDR3 is 19 residues long. From germline, CDR1 is GTSNPN and CDR2 SVGIG (reference sequence). The CDR3 here is CAWSVLGQGHSSSGNNIYI. As DNA, the CDR3 is TGTGCCTGGAGTGTATTAGGGCAGGGTCATTCGTCCTCTGGAAACAACATATATATT.

On this clonotype: Compared with germline, one end of the junction differs, possibly owing to a read error. The genes are TRBV20-1 and TRBJ1-1; TRBD1 is a possible D gene (6 bases). The germline gives CDR1 DFQATT, CDR2 SNEGSKA (reference sequence). The CDR3 totals 15 residues. The CDR3 reads CRASTPARGGTEAFF. In nucleotides, the CDR3 is TGCCGTGCTAGTACTCCTGCCAGGGGAGGGACTGAAGCTTTCTTT.

This clonotype was detected a few times. The chain recombines TRBV11-2 with TRBJ2-2; 7 bases are a match to TRBD1. The germline gives CDR1 SGHAT, CDR2 FQNNGV. The CDR3 is 16 residues long. The ends lost 5 bases at V and 0 bases at J; junction bases unmatched: 6. In DNA, the CDR3 is TGTGCCAGCAGCAAATTACAGGGGTCGAACACCGGGGAGCTGTTTTTT. Amino acids: CASSKLQGSNTGELFF.

The rearrangement uses TRBV6-6 and TRBJ1-1; 7 nucleotides agree with TRBD1. The CDR3 consists of 13 residues. Germline V gene data show CDR1 as MNHNY and CDR2 as SVGAGI (reference sequence). With V trimmed by 6 bases and J by 2 bases, 3 bases remained unmatched. As DNA, the CDR3 is TGTGCCAGCAGCTACAGGGGAAACACTGAAGCTTTCTTT. The encoded protein is CASSYRGNTEAFF.

Relative to its sample, this clonotype is medium-sized (0.01 to 0.1%). This sequence joins TRBV29-1 and TRBJ1-1; 11 bases align to TRBD1. CDR1 is SQVTM and CDR2 is ANQGSEA in the germline V gene. V dropped 7 bases and J dropped 4; count of bases not matched to a gene: 8. CDR3 size: 14 residues. Here the CDR3 reads CSAGGTGGGTEAFF. CDR3 DNA sequence: TGCAGCGCTGGGGGGACAGGGGGTGGCACTGAAGCTTTCTTT.

The chain employs TRBV20-1 and TRBJ2-7; D is possibly TRBD1 (6 bases). Germline V gives CDR1 DFQATT, CDR2 SNEGSKA (reference sequence). V was shortened by 6 bases and J by 5 bases, with 11 bases between the two germline ends. This CDR3 region has 11 residues. As DNA, the CDR3 is TGCAGTGCCCTAACAGGGCACGAGCAGTACTTC. Its protein is CSALTGHEQYF.

The rearrangement joins TRBV11-2 to TRBJ1-1; D perhaps matches TRBD1 (6 bases). CDR1 and CDR2 (germline): SGHAT, FQNNGV. The CDR3 has 13 residues. The V and J ends lost 1 base and 5 bases respectively, with 8 bases between them. CDR3: CASSLGRGTEAFF. The CDR3 bases are TGTGCCAGCAGCTTAGGAAGGGGGACTGAAGCTTTCTTT.

By frequency in the sample, this clonotype is large. The J gene is TRBJ1-4, the V gene TRBV5-1; D perhaps matches TRBD1 (5 bases). Germline CDR1 reads SGHRS; CDR2 reads YFSETQ. The CDR3 sequence is 13 residues long. V was trimmed by 2 bases and J by 6 bases, leaving 8 bases between them. This CDR3 is CASSFGTDEKLFF. In DNA, the CDR3 is TGCGCCAGCAGCTTCGGGACGGATGAAAAACTGTTTTTT.

Within the sample, this clonotype is hyperexpanded. The chain couples TRBV20-1 to TRBJ2-7; possible D gene TRBD1, 5 bases. This CDR3 is built from 12 residues. Looked up from germline, CDR1 is DFQATT and CDR2 is SNEGSKA (reference sequence). V lost 5 bases and J 1 base, leaving 9 bases between the germline ends. The CDR3 DNA is TGCAGTGCTCATGGACAATCCTACGAGCAGTACTTC. It yields the protein CSAHGQSYEQYF.

This sequence joins TRBV11-2 and TRBJ1-4, with no clear D. Trimming pared 5 bases from V and 5 bases from J, leaving 15 bases between. This CDR3 region has 15 residues. Per germline, CDR1 SGHAT and CDR2 FQNNGV. The CDR3 protein is CASSLLLRSNEKLFF. The CDR3 DNA reads TGTGCCAGCAGCCTCCTTCTTAGGTCGAATGAAAAACTGTTTTTT.

By sample fraction, this clonotype is large (0.1 to 1%). V is TRBV5-6 and J is TRBJ1-2; D is undetermined. This CDR3 spans 14 amino acids. CDR1 and CDR2 from the germline V gene are SGHDT and YYEEEE. V was pared by 0 bases and J by 6 bases, with 12 bases between. CDR3 sequence: CASSLVYWWDGYTF. CDR3 sequence (DNA): TGTGCCAGCAGCTTGGTTTACTGGTGGGATGGCTACACCTTC.

The rearrangement links TRBV11-2 to TRBJ1-1; a possible D gene is TRBD1 (5 bases). Between the trimmed V and J ends, which lost 6 bases and 6 bases, there was a span of 20 bases. This CDR3 region has 15 residues. CDR1 and CDR2 (germline): SGHAT, FQNNGV. CDR3 in DNA: TGTGCCAGCAGACAACCGGGCCAGGGCGGGCCTGAAGCTTTCTTT. It translates to CASRQPGQGGPEAFF.

The genes are TRBV7-9 and TRBJ1-1; D gene uncertain. Germline-derived CDR1 and CDR2 are SEHNR and FQNEAQ (reference sequence). Trimming shortened V by 6 bases and J by 7 bases, and 9 bases separated the two germline ends. The CDR3 is 11 residues long. In nucleotides, the CDR3 is TGTGCCAGCAGTCTCACAGTTGAAGCTTTCTTT. Residues: CASSLTVEAFF. Supplemented by reference TRBV7-9 and TRBJ1-1, the full variable domain reads DTGVSQNPRHKITKRGQNVTFRCDPISEHNRLYWYRQTLGQGPEFLTYFQNEAQLEKSRLLSDRFSAERPKGSFSTLEIQRTEQGDSAMYLCASSLTVEAFFGQGTRLTVV.

The chain employs TRBV19 and TRBJ1-4; no reliable D call. V dropped 8 bases and J dropped 4 bases, with 5 bases sitting between them. Germline V gene sequence: CDR1 LNHDA, CDR2 SQIVND (reference sequence). CDR3 size: 11 residues. Here the CDR3 reads CASGVNEKLFF. The CDR3 nucleotides are TGTGCCAGTGGGGTTAATGAAAAACTGTTTTTT.

This clonotype is large by share. This chain joins TRBV12-3 or TRBV12-4 and TRBJ1-1, with a weak D call TRBD1 (5 bases). The CDR3 is 11 amino acids. V was pared by 6 bases and J by 8 bases, with 10 bases between. CDR3 nucleotides: TGTGCCAGCAGGCCGGGGCCCGAAGCTTTCTTT. Its translation: CASRPGPEAFF.

This clonotype counts as medium-sized. This chain uses TRBV6-2 or TRBV6-3 with TRBJ1-3; possible D gene TRBD1, 5 bases. V was cut by 6 bases and J by 6 bases, with 18 bases left in between. This CDR3 is 15 amino acids long. Per germline, CDR1 MNHEY and CDR2 SVGEGT. CDR3 in DNA: TGTGCCAGCAGCCTCATCCAGGGAGGAGAAAACACCATATATTTT. This codes for CASSLIQGGENTIYF.